This T cell receptor beta chain was identified in a study of PD-1 blockade in classical Hodgkin lymphoma. Generated by immunoSEQ multiplex PCR, the TCRdb table keeps only in-frame clones and is missing some. The data show about 7,000 clones, 76% seen once. Germline V gene sequence: CDR1 LNHDA, CDR2 SQIVND (reference sequence). Trimming removed 5 bases from V and 5 bases from J, with 10 bases in between. This CDR3 has 12 residues. Noted time point: cycle 4 day 1 (C4D1), after 6 weeks of nivolumab. Each patient experienced a relapse that followed autologous stem cell transplantation, and brentuximab vedotin exposure varied.

The J gene is TRBJ2-7, the V gene TRBV19, with D possibly matching TRBD1 (6 bases). This TCR came from a human donor with classical Hodgkin lymphoma. Sample: peripheral blood mononuclear cells (PBMCs), taken before the fourth cycle of nivolumab. CDR3 DNA sequence: TGTGCCAGTAGTTTTAGGGGGAACGAGCAGTACTTC. It specifies CASSFRGNEQYF. The full variable domain, completed using reference TRBV19 and TRBJ2-7, is DGGITQSPKYLFRKEGQNVTLSCEQNLNHDAMYWYRQDPGQGLRLIYYSQIVNDFQKGDIAEGYSVSREKKESFPLTVTSAQKNPTAFYLCASSFRGNEQYFGPGTRLTVT.